A single sample is the source of the 13 T cell receptor beta chains below, sequenced in a study of CD8+CD57+ T cells in acquired aplastic anemia. The patients chosen for sequencing had shown expansion of CD8+CD57+ cells (detected by flow cytometry). The template used for profiling TCR beta VDJ and CDR3 was genomic DNA. TCRdb re-analysed the reads in MiXCR, keeping a single row per CDR3 protein. The data contain more than 200,000 distinct CDR3 sequences, roughly 45% of them singletons. The sequencing sample was made of sorted CD4+, CD8+, or CD8+CD57+ T cells (not recorded which) from PBMCs. The receptors were sampled from a human donor with aplastic anemia.

In this sample, this clonotype turned up once. The rearrangement uses TRBV2 and TRBJ2-3, with D perhaps given as TRBD1 or TRBD2 (5 bases each). Trimming removed 4 bases at V and 2 bases at J, with 19 bases between. Germline V gene data show CDR1 as SNHLY and CDR2 as FYNNEI. CDR3 size: 17 residues. The CDR3 sequence is CASSGRPDGDPTDTQYF. In DNA, the CDR3 is TGTGCCAGCAGTGGCCGCCCCGACGGGGACCCCACAGATACGCAGTATTTT.

This clonotype was picked up many times. This chain connects TRBV19 to TRBJ2-2; D ambiguous. Germline values: CDR1 LNHDA, CDR2 SQIVND (reference sequence). Trimming pared 2 bases from V and 2 bases from J, leaving 12 bases between. The CDR3 consists of 16 residues. The CDR3 bases are TGTGCCAGTAGTATAATTACGGGCTTAAACACCGGGGAGCTGTTTTTT. It codes for CASSIITGLNTGELFF.

This clonotype was detected ten times or more. J is TRBJ2-5 and V is TRBV2; 8 positions match TRBD2. With V trimmed by 5 bases and J by 5 bases, 7 bases remained unmatched. The CDR3 has 14 residues. The germline V gene has CDR1 SNHLY and CDR2 FYNNEI. Here the CDR3 reads CASSKTPGGETQYF. For the CDR3, the DNA is TGTGCCAGCAGTAAGACCCCGGGGGGGGAGACCCAGTACTTC.

Concerning this clonotype itself: A much larger clone sits a single nucleotide away, making a read error possible. This rearrangement joins TRBV11-3 to TRBJ2-5, with 7 positions matching TRBD2. J gave up 3 bases and V 1 base, and 8 bases lay outside the gene matches. The CDR3 runs 16 residues. Per germline, CDR1 SGHNT and CDR2 YENEEA. The CDR3 region has the DNA TGTGCCAGCAGCTTAGGATCTAGCGGAGAAAAAGAGACCCAGTACTTC. This gives the protein CASSLGSSGEKETQYF. The full variable domain, in which reference TRBV11-3 and TRBJ2-5 provide the parts outside the CDR3, is EAGVVQSPRYKIIEKKQPVAFWCNPISGHNTLYWYLQNLGQGPELLIRYENEEAVDDSQLPKDRFSAERLKGVDSTLKIQPAELGDSAVYLCASSLGSSGEKETQYFGPGTRLLVL.

This clonotype was seen at least ten times. This chain uses TRBV2 with TRBJ1-2; D unclear. Germline V lookup: CDR1 SNHLY, CDR2 FYNNEI. The CDR3 is 13 amino acids. Trimming left V 1 base short and J 5 bases short, with 8 bases between. CDR3 bases: TGTGCCAGCAGTGAAGGGGAACTTTATGGCTACACCTTC. This encodes CASSEGELYGYTF.

The sample holds many counts of this clonotype. The CDR3 DNA is TGCAGTGCCCGGGACACATATTCACCCCTCCACTTT. Translating gives CSARDTYSPLHF. The gene calls are TRBV20-1 and TRBJ1-6; maybe TRBD1 (6 bases). CDR3 length equals 12 residues. The germline V gene has CDR1 DFQATT and CDR2 SNEGSKA (reference sequence). Deletions cut 6 bases from V and 8 bases from J, with 11 bases between.

V and J are TRBV5-1 and TRBJ2-1, with a weak D call TRBD1 (6 bases). The germline V gene has CDR1 SGHRS and CDR2 YFSETQ. CDR3 length equals 14 residues. Trimming stripped 1 base from V and 3 bases from J, with 8 bases between. This chain's CDR3 is CASSLSDSYNEQFF. In DNA, the CDR3 is TGCGCCAGCAGCTTGTCGGACAGCTACAATGAGCAGTTCTTC.

The chain links TRBV25-1 to TRBJ2-1; the match to TRBD2 covers 9 bases. The CDR3 runs to 17 residues. Per the germline V gene, CDR1 is MGHDK and CDR2 is SYGVNS. With V trimmed by 6 bases and J by 7 bases, 16 bases remained unmatched. The CDR3 reads CASSKSSPGLAPNEQFF. In nucleotides, the CDR3 is TGTGCCAGCAGCAAATCCTCCCCGGGACTAGCCCCTAATGAGCAGTTCTTC. Complete variable domain (other parts from reference TRBV25-1 and TRBJ2-1): EADIYQTPRYLVIGTGKKITLECSQTMGHDKMYWYQQDPGMELHLIHYSYGVNSTEKGDLSSESTVSRIRTEHFPLTLESARPSHTSQYLCASSKSSPGLAPNEQFFGPGTRLTVL.

The chain combines TRBV6-1 with TRBJ1-3; D unresolved. The length of the CDR3 is 15 residues. Trimming left V 4 bases short and J 0 bases short, with 10 bases between. Germline-derived CDR1 and CDR2 are MNHNS and SASEGT. The DNA of the CDR3 is TGTGCCAGCAGTGTCGACGGCAACTCTGGAAACACCATATATTTT. It is translated as CASSVDGNSGNTIYF.

This chain joins TRBV5-1 and TRBJ1-4; 7 bases match TRBD1. The V gene's germline CDR1 is SGHRS and CDR2 YFSETQ. The CDR3 is 16 residues long. With V trimmed by 3 bases and J by 2 bases, 7 bases remained unmatched. CDR3 protein: CASSSTGSGTNEKLFF. As DNA, the CDR3 is TGCGCCAGCAGCTCGACAGGGTCAGGCACTAATGAAAAACTGTTTTTT.

The sample holds many counts of this clonotype. The V and J genes are TRBV7-9 and TRBJ2-2; a weak D match, TRBD1 (6 bases). Germline V gene lookup returns CDR1 SEHNR and CDR2 FQNEAQ (reference sequence). Trimming removed 0 bases from V and 6 bases from J, with 17 bases in between. This CDR3 comprises 17 residues. CDR3 sequence reads: CASSLATGPRVPGELFF. CDR3 bases: TGTGCCAGCAGCTTAGCTACAGGGCCCCGGGTACCCGGGGAGCTGTTTTTT.

CDR3 DNA sequence: TGCAGTGCTGTAGGAGGTGGAGGGACCCAGCATTTT. Translating gives CSAVGGGGTQHF. The gene calls are TRBV20-1 and TRBJ1-5; D is ambiguous. V lost 5 bases, J lost 11 bases, and 16 bases lay in between. Germline loops: CDR1 DFQATT, CDR2 SNEGSKA (reference sequence). The CDR3 runs to 12 residues.

The gene calls are TRBV20-1 and TRBJ1-4, with D uncertain. Deletions cut 0 bases from V and 10 bases from J, with 15 bases between. In germline, CDR1 is DFQATT, CDR2 SNEGSKA (reference sequence). The CDR3 sequence is 14 residues long. This chain's CDR3 is CSARDPTGSGKLFF. The CDR3 coding sequence is TGCAGTGCTAGAGATCCCACGGGGTCGGGAAAACTGTTTTTT.